Included here is one T cell receptor (beta chain) sequence, with context. TCRdb keeps only in-frame clones here, not all; method: immunoSEQ multiplex PCR. The data contain about 1.5 million clones, 95% to 99% of them singletons. Germline V gene data show CDR1 as KGHSH and CDR2 as LQKENI. The CDR3 covers 19 residues. Trimming left V 3 bases short and J 0 bases short, with 20 bases between. The data derive from a study of shared clonotypes between healthy human individuals. This chain joins TRBV18 and TRBJ2-2; D is unresolved. Sequenced material: naive CD4+ T cells sorted from blood. Subset indicated: CD45RA+ positively selected. This TCR came from a man aged 30 to 39 in good health. CDR3 nucleotides: TGTGCCAGCTCACCGCGATCGTCGCTAAGGTCTTCGAACACCGGGGAGCTGTTTTTT. Amino acids: CASSPRSSLRSSNTGELFF.